This paragraph covers one T cell receptor (beta chain) sequence. The record originates from a study of blood T cells in healthy people across ages. The germline gives CDR1 PRHDT, CDR2 FYEKMQ (reference sequence). The CDR3 covers 16 residues. With 4 bases clipped from V and 5 bases from J, the junction kept 10 bases outside the gene matches. A second PCR, run for roughly 7 to 12 cycles, used a sample-barcoded 5' primer plus a J-beta primer mix. Samples each returned at least 3 million CDR3-containing paired-end reads. TCRdb reanalysed the 5' RACE reads using MiXCR and keeps one entry per CDR3 protein. The top ten hold more than 6% of the sample, which has around 1,700,000 distinct CDR3 sequences, 28% seen once.

The sample taken for sequencing was blood. The rearrangement links TRBV13 to TRBJ2-7; TRBD1 matches at 11 bases. The receptor was isolated from a woman in her 30s in good health. The CDR3 loop reads CASSSLGQGESHEQYF. CDR3 DNA sequence: TGTGCCAGCAGCTCCCTGGGACAGGGGGAATCCCACGAGCAGTACTTC.